The rows below give T cell receptor beta chains drawn from one sample of a study of Ad26.COV2.S vaccination and SARS-CoV-2 variants. Measured with immunoSEQ multiplex PCR; TCRdb has only the in-frame clones, and not every one. The sample includes about 420,000 clones, approximately 87% of them seen just once. Sequenced here: peripheral blood, sampled in a trial of Ad26.COV2.S vaccine versus placebo. These receptors came from a person between 18 and 65 years old who received the Ad26.COV2.S COVID-19 vaccine or a placebo. CDR3s include the opening cysteine and the closing phenylalanine or tryptophan. Each record gives: V gene, clone size, D gene, J gene, CDR3 protein, CDR3 DNA. A D gene is named only where the DNA matches it firmly. Some rows have no size entry. The others give once, few or many, or a class for an expanded clone.

v_call: TRBV7-9
clone_size: .
d_call: .
j_call: TRBJ2-5
cdr3_aa: CASTPAPWETQYF
cdr3_nt: TGTGCCAGCACCCCCGCACCGTGGGAGACCCAGTACTTC

v_call: TRBV19
clone_size: .
d_call: .
j_call: TRBJ2-7
cdr3_aa: CASSRAGYSYEQYF
cdr3_nt: TGTGCCAGTAGTAGGGCAGGGTACTCGTACGAGCAGTACTTC

v_call: TRBV5-1
clone_size: once
d_call: TRBD1
j_call: TRBJ2-7
cdr3_aa: CASSSGQGYEQYF
cdr3_nt: TGCGCCAGCAGCTCGGGACAGGGCTACGAGCAGTACTTC

v_call: TRBV20-1
clone_size: once
d_call: .
j_call: TRBJ2-7
cdr3_aa: CSARTDSKQYF
cdr3_nt: TGCAGTGCACGCACGGACAGTAAGCAGTACTTC

v_call: TRBV6-5
clone_size: .
d_call: .
j_call: TRBJ2-7
cdr3_aa: CATRVASGDTEQYF
cdr3_nt: TGTGCTACCCGGGTGGCGAGCGGGGACACCGAGCAGTACTTC

v_call: TRBV19
clone_size: .
d_call: .
j_call: TRBJ2-2
cdr3_aa: CASSKANRNTGELFF
cdr3_nt: TGTGCCAGTAGTAAGGCGAACAGGAACACCGGGGAGCTGTTTTTT

v_call: TRBV4-2
clone_size: .
d_call: TRBD1
j_call: TRBJ2-1
cdr3_aa: CASSQDQQGARNEQFF
cdr3_nt: TGTGCCAGCAGCCAAGATCAGCAGGGGGCTCGGAATGAGCAGTTCTTC

v_call: TRBV29-1
clone_size: few
d_call: .
j_call: TRBJ2-1
cdr3_aa: CSVDGSSYNEQFF
cdr3_nt: TGCAGCGTGGACGGTAGCTCCTACAATGAGCAGTTCTTC

v_call: TRBV4-3
clone_size: once
d_call: .
j_call: TRBJ1-2
cdr3_aa: CASSQEVGRGYGYTF
cdr3_nt: TGCGCCAGCAGCCAAGAGGTGGGCCGGGGGTATGGCTACACCTTC

v_call: TRBV7-9
clone_size: .
d_call: TRBD1
j_call: TRBJ1-2
cdr3_aa: CASSPGQGANYGYTF
cdr3_nt: TGTGCCAGCAGCCCCGGACAGGGTGCTAACTATGGCTACACCTTC

v_call: TRBV2
clone_size: .
d_call: .
j_call: TRBJ1-5
cdr3_aa: CASRVQRSNQPQHF
cdr3_nt: TGTGCCAGCAGGGTACAGCGTAGCAATCAGCCCCAGCATTTT

v_call: TRBV19
clone_size: once
d_call: TRBD2
j_call: TRBJ2-1
cdr3_aa: CASSQAPTSGEQFF
cdr3_nt: TGTGCCAGTAGCCAAGCCCCGACTAGCGGGGAGCAGTTCTTC

v_call: TRBV14
clone_size: few
d_call: .
j_call: TRBJ2-1
cdr3_aa: CASSPTLDGSGEQFF
cdr3_nt: TGTGCCAGCAGCCCAACCCTCGATGGGAGCGGGGAGCAGTTCTTC

v_call: TRBV4-2
clone_size: .
d_call: TRBD2
j_call: TRBJ2-7
cdr3_aa: CASSQELTAGGRRVEQYF
cdr3_nt: TGTGCCAGCAGCCAAGAGCTAACCGCGGGGGGAAGGCGGGTCGAGCAGTACTTC

v_call: TRBV9
clone_size: .
d_call: .
j_call: TRBJ2-3
cdr3_aa: CASSVEGRSIDTQYF
cdr3_nt: TGTGCCAGCAGCGTAGAAGGCAGGTCTATAGATACGCAGTATTTT

v_call: TRBV30
clone_size: .
d_call: .
j_call: TRBJ1-5
cdr3_aa: CAWSKGGSQPQHF
cdr3_nt: TGTGCCTGGAGTAAGGGGGGCAGTCAGCCCCAGCATTTT

v_call: TRBV6-6
clone_size: .
d_call: .
j_call: TRBJ1-5
cdr3_aa: CASSQLYRDNQPQHF
cdr3_nt: TGTGCCAGCAGTCAACTTTACAGGGACAATCAGCCCCAGCATTTT

v_call: TRBV30
clone_size: .
d_call: .
j_call: TRBJ2-7
cdr3_aa: CAWSEQGREQYF
cdr3_nt: TGTGCCTGGAGTGAACAGGGACGAGAGCAGTACTTC

v_call: TRBV12-3/TRBV12-4
clone_size: .
d_call: .
j_call: TRBJ1-1
cdr3_aa: CASSLEVHTEAFF
cdr3_nt: TGTGCCAGCAGTTTAGAAGTACACACTGAAGCTTTCTTT

v_call: TRBV7-9
clone_size: .
d_call: .
j_call: TRBJ1-3
cdr3_aa: CASTSPPDSYYSGNTIYF
cdr3_nt: TGTGCCAGCACCTCCCCCCCTGACAGTTACTACTCTGGAAACACCATATATTTT

v_call: TRBV11-2
clone_size: .
d_call: .
j_call: TRBJ2-7
cdr3_aa: CASSQDRDNSYEQYF
cdr3_nt: TGTGCCAGCAGCCAGGACCGGGACAACTCCTACGAGCAGTACTTC

v_call: TRBV6-1
clone_size: .
d_call: TRBD1
j_call: TRBJ1-4
cdr3_aa: CASSAAGQGVGIDEKLFF
cdr3_nt: TGTGCCAGCAGTGCCGCCGGACAGGGGGTTGGGATTGATGAAAAACTGTTTTTT

v_call: TRBV9
clone_size: .
d_call: TRBD2
j_call: TRBJ2-1
cdr3_aa: CASSNGLAGGPSSYNEQFF
cdr3_nt: TGTGCCAGCAGCAACGGACTAGCGGGGGGTCCTAGCTCCTACAATGAGCAGTTCTTC

v_call: TRBV2
clone_size: .
d_call: .
j_call: TRBJ2-6
cdr3_aa: CASSEKRVSGANVLTF
cdr3_nt: TGTGCCAGCAGTGAAAAGAGGGTCTCTGGGGCCAACGTCCTGACTTTC

v_call: TRBV6-4
clone_size: .
d_call: .
j_call: TRBJ2-3
cdr3_aa: CASSDWASSTDTQYF
cdr3_nt: TGTGCCAGCAGTGACTGGGCATCGAGCACAGATACGCAGTATTTT

v_call: TRBV9
clone_size: .
d_call: .
j_call: TRBJ2-1
cdr3_aa: CASSVVGVEQFF
cdr3_nt: TGTGCCAGCAGCGTAGTGGGGGTCGAGCAGTTCTTC

v_call: TRBV30
clone_size: .
d_call: TRBD2
j_call: TRBJ2-7
cdr3_aa: CAWSTGTSGYEQYF
cdr3_nt: TGTGCCTGGAGTACCGGGACTAGCGGGTACGAGCAGTACTTC